The 15 T cell receptor beta chains in this list originate from one sample, sequenced in a study. MiXCR, applied by TCRdb to the RT-PCR reads, yields one record per CDR3 protein. This table has about 680,000 distinct CDR3 sequences, about 14% appearing once. The material sequenced was memory CD4+ T cells from blood. The source of these receptors is a female donor in good health, serving as a healthy control.

The V call is TRBV2, the J call TRBJ2-7; 9 nucleotides match TRBD2. Germline V CDR1 and CDR2: SNHLY, FYNNEI. The CDR3 covers 14 residues. The trim removed 4 bases at V and 5 bases at J, leaving 6 bases unmatched. The CDR3: CASSVRREGDEQYF. In DNA, the CDR3 is TGTGCCAGCAGTGTTCGGCGGGAGGGGGACGAGCAGTACTTC.

This clonotype was detected a few times. The chain carries TRBV28 and TRBJ2-1; TRBD2 might be the D (6 bases). CDR3 length: 16 residues. Germline V lookup: CDR1 MDHEN, CDR2 SYDVKM. The ends were cut back, 6 bases at V and 2 bases at J, with 17 bases in the middle. The CDR3 spells CASRLTGGGAYNEQFF. The CDR3 nucleotides read TGTGCCAGCAGGCTGACCGGAGGAGGGGCCTACAATGAGCAGTTCTTC.

The rearrangement uses TRBV7-2 and TRBJ2-3, with 7 bases that match TRBD2. This CDR3 is built from 14 residues. Germline trimming cut 8 bases from V and 5 bases from J; bases unmatched to any gene: 10. CDR1 SGHTA and CDR2 FQGNSA come from the germline V gene. The CDR3 spells CASFLAGVEDTQYF. The CDR3 coding sequence is TGTGCCAGCTTCCTTGCGGGGGTGGAAGATACGCAGTATTTT.

This clonotype has a count of ten or more. The chain carries TRBV20-1 and TRBJ2-1, with D perhaps matching TRBD2 (6 bases). CDR3 length equals 13 residues. From germline, CDR1 is DFQATT and CDR2 SNEGSKA (reference sequence). V was cut by 7 bases and J by 4 bases, with 14 bases left in between. CDR3 sequence: CSVPGDSYNEQFF. The CDR3 DNA reads as TGCAGTGTTCCGGGAGACTCTTACAATGAGCAGTTCTTC.

This clonotype has only a few counts. V usage is TRBV6-6 and J usage is TRBJ1-5, with a weak D call TRBD1 (6 bases). CDR1 and CDR2 from the germline V gene are MNHNY and SVGAGI (reference sequence). The CDR3 is 14 amino acids. Trimming removed 5 bases at V and 4 bases at J, with 12 bases between. The CDR3 nucleotides are TGTGCCAGCAGTCAGGCAGGGGTAAATCAGCCCCAGCATTTT. This sequence encodes CASSQAGVNQPQHF.

The sample holds a few counts of this clonotype. The V gene is TRBV9, the J gene TRBJ2-6; a possible D gene is TRBD1 (5 bases). The V end was cut by 0 bases, the J end by 12 bases, with 16 bases between. The length of the CDR3 is 15 residues. CDR1 and CDR2 (germline): SGDLS, YYNGEE. The CDR3 coding sequence is TGTGCCAGCAGCGTAGGGGCAGGGATTAGTCCCGTCCTGACTTTC. It specifies CASSVGAGISPVLTF.

This clonotype was observed a few times. CDR3 sequence reads: CASSIWTEKETQYF. In DNA, the CDR3 is TGCGCCAGCAGCATATGGACAGAGAAAGAGACCCAGTACTTC. The V and J genes are TRBV5-1 and TRBJ2-5; TRBD1 is a possible D gene (6 bases). The V and J ends lost 4 bases and 3 bases respectively, with 13 bases between them. The CDR3 is made up of 14 amino acids. Germline CDR1 SGHRS, CDR2 YFSETQ.

The table lists this clonotype with a few counts. The chain links TRBV28 to TRBJ1-2; a weak D match, TRBD1 (6 bases). CDR1 is MDHEN and CDR2 is SYDVKM in the germline V gene. There are 14 residues in the CDR3. With 7 bases removed from V and 2 bases from J, the gap between germline ends came to 14 bases. CDR3 DNA: TGTGCCAGCACGGAAGGCAGGGGCAACTATGGCTACACCTTC. Amino acids: CASTEGRGNYGYTF.

This clonotype occurred many times. J is TRBJ1-2 and V is TRBV27; 8 bases are shared with TRBD1. Germline V gives CDR1 MNHEY, CDR2 SMNVEV (reference sequence). This CDR3 comprises 13 residues. V lost 3 bases to trimming and J lost 10 bases; unmatched junction nucleotides: 7. The CDR3 bases are TGTGCCAGCAGTTTCCGGACAGGGATGGACTACACCTTC. It is translated as CASSFRTGMDYTF.

This clonotype was picked up many times. J is TRBJ2-5 and V is TRBV6-2 or TRBV6-3, with D tentatively TRBD1 (6 bases). The CDR3 runs to 14 residues. Trimming removed 5 bases at V and 4 bases at J, with 14 bases between. CDR1 is MNHEY, CDR2 SVGEGT, per germline. CDR3 nucleotides: TGTGCCAGCAGTGGGCAGGGGACCCGAGAGACCCAGTACTTC. Its protein is CASSGQGTRETQYF.

This clonotype appeared many times. V is TRBV20-1 and J is TRBJ2-7, with D possibly matching TRBD2 (6 bases). The CDR3 is 13 residues long. Germline V gene lookup returns CDR1 DFQATT and CDR2 SNEGSKA (reference sequence). V was pared by 3 bases and J by 1 base, with 10 bases between. CDR3 in amino acids: CSASPAGSYEQYF. CDR3 in DNA: TGCAGTGCTAGTCCGGCGGGATCCTACGAGCAGTACTTC.

This clonotype was seen more than once but under ten times. This chain uses TRBV9 with TRBJ1-1, with 9 bases matching TRBD1. Germline assignment: CDR1 SGDLS and CDR2 YYNGEE. After removal of 0 bases from V and 10 bases from J, the junction contained 7 bases not matched to a gene. The CDR3 contains 14 residues. This CDR3 is CASSVGDREEGAFF. The CDR3 DNA sequence: TGTGCCAGCAGCGTAGGGGACAGGGAGGAGGGAGCTTTCTTT.

This clonotype was observed at least ten times. V usage is TRBV7-2 and J usage is TRBJ2-1; 12 bases are a match to TRBD2. Trimming cost V 5 bases and J 7 bases; bases outside gene matches: 9. Germline V gene sequence: CDR1 SGHTA, CDR2 FQGNSA. The CDR3 runs 16 residues. The CDR3 sequence: CASSDPWTSGKNEQFF. DNA of the CDR3: TGTGCCAGCAGCGACCCGTGGACTAGCGGGAAAAATGAGCAGTTCTTC.

The V and J genes are TRBV7-9 and TRBJ2-2; 7 bases are shared with TRBD1. This CDR3 is 15 amino acids long. Trimming removed 4 bases from V and 4 bases from J; junction bases left unmatched: 6. Germline V gene lookup returns CDR1 SEHNR and CDR2 FQNEAQ (reference sequence). The CDR3 DNA is TGTGCCAGCAGCTCGGAACAGGGGATCACCGGGGAGCTGTTTTTT. Amino acid sequence: CASSSEQGITGELFF. Combining the CDR3 with reference TRBV7-9 and TRBJ2-2 gives the whole variable domain DTGVSQNPRHKITKRGQNVTFRCDPISEHNRLYWYRQTLGQGPEFLTYFQNEAQLEKSRLLSDRFSAERPKGSFSTLEIQRTEQGDSAMYLCASSSEQGITGELFFGEGSRLTVL.

This clonotype was seen a few times. The chain couples TRBV5-8 to TRBJ2-2; TRBD1 matches 9 bases. The trim removed 3 bases at V and 4 bases at J, leaving 4 bases unmatched. Per the germline V gene, CDR1 is SGHTS and CDR2 is YDEGEE. This CDR3 contains 15 residues. The CDR3 reads CASSSTGGGTGELFF. The CDR3 DNA follows: TGTGCCAGCAGCTCTACAGGGGGCGGCACCGGGGAGCTGTTTTTT.